A selection of T cell receptor beta chains follows, all from one sample in a study of OX40 agonist ivuxolimab in advanced cancers. Only in-frame clones appear in the TCRdb table, and some are missing; sequencing was by immunoSEQ multiplex PCR. The sample yields just under 45,000 clones, roughly 78% seen once. This material consisted of CD4+ or CD8+ T cells sorted from blood, taken in a trial of the OX40 agonist ivuxolimab. The receptors were gathered from an adult with an advanced solid tumor such as melanoma, head and neck, liver or kidney cancer. Each CDR3 is given with its conserved first and last residue. D genes are given only for firm matches. Size is stated for part of the rows, as once, few or many counts, or as a class when the clone is expanded.

V,D,size,J,DNA,CDR3
TRBV7-8,.,.,TRBJ2-2,TGTGCCAGCAGCTTAAGTGGACAGGGAGGGGCCGGGGAGCTGTTTTTT,CASSLSGQGGAGELFF
TRBV2,.,few,TRBJ2-4,TGTGCCAGCAGTGCCCCGGAACCGTTAGCCAAAAACATTCAGTACTTC,CASSAPEPLAKNIQYF
TRBV30,.,.,TRBJ2-5,TGTGCCTGGAGTGAGTCGGCTTCGAGGGAGACCCAGTACTTC,CAWSESASRETQYF
TRBV30,.,.,TRBJ1-2,TGTGCCTGGGGGCAGAACTATGGCTACACCTTC,CAWGQNYGYTF
TRBV4-3,TRBD2,.,TRBJ2-5,TGCGCCAGCAGCGTCCTAGCGGGGGGCAAAGAGACCCAGTACTTC,CASSVLAGGKETQYF
TRBV6-1,.,.,TRBJ2-1,TGTGCCAGCAGACAAAGGGGGGGAAATGAGCAGTTCTTC,CASRQRGGNEQFF
TRBV6-6,.,.,TRBJ1-2,TGTGCCAGCAGTTCCAGCCTAAGGGGAAATGGCTACACCTTC,CASSSSLRGNGYTF
TRBV19,.,.,TRBJ2-1,TGTGCCAGTAGCAGTCCAGAAAACAATGAGCAGTTCTTC,CASSSPENNEQFF
TRBV7-2,.,.,TRBJ2-1,TGTGCCAGCAGCTTAACCCCGGACAACTACAATGAGCAGTTCTTC,CASSLTPDNYNEQFF
TRBV2,.,.,TRBJ1-1,TGTGCCACCTCACGGACCATGAACACTGAAGCTTTCTTT,CATSRTMNTEAFF
TRBV5-1,.,once,TRBJ1-6,TGCGCCAGCAGCTTGGAGACGGGGGGCACAGGTTCACCCCTCCACTTT,CASSLETGGTGSPLHF
TRBV27,TRBD1,.,TRBJ2-3,TGTGCCAGCAGAAAAGGGGACAGGGGAAGCACAGATACGCAGTATTTT,CASRKGDRGSTDTQYF
TRBV10-3,.,.,TRBJ2-3,TGTGCCACGGCTGAAGGCACAGATACGCAGTATTTT,CATAEGTDTQYF
TRBV5-1,TRBD1,.,TRBJ2-2,TGCGCCACCCGACTTGGGACAGCGAACACCGGGGAGCTGTTTTTT,CATRLGTANTGELFF
TRBV9,TRBD2,.,TRBJ2-7,TGTGCCAGCAGCCCCTGGGGCAGCGGGAGGGCAGGCGAGCAGTACTTC,CASSPWGSGRAGEQYF
TRBV6-5,.,.,TRBJ2-5,TGTGCCAGCGGAAGATCAGGGGAGACCCAGTACTTC,CASGRSGETQYF
TRBV7-7,TRBD2,few,TRBJ2-2,TGTGCTAGCAGTTATAGCGGGAGTAGTAGCACCGGGGAGCTGTTTTTT,CASSYSGSSSTGELFF
TRBV4-3,.,few,TRBJ1-6,TGCGCCAGCAATCGGGACGGAAATTCACCCCTCCACTTT,CASNRDGNSPLHF
TRBV19,.,few,TRBJ1-2,TGTGCCAGTAGTATTTTCGCTCATGGCTACACCTTC,CASSIFAHGYTF
TRBV19,.,once,TRBJ2-3,TGTGCCAGTAGTTTGGACAGAACCACAGATACGCAGTATTTT,CASSLDRTTDTQYF
TRBV11-2,TRBD1,.,TRBJ1-3,TGTGCCAGCAGCCGGACAGGGGGTTTCTCTGGAAACACCATATATTTT,CASSRTGGFSGNTIYF
TRBV7-2,.,few,TRBJ2-2,TGTGCCAGCAGCTGGGACGGGAACACCGGGGAGCTGTTTTTT,CASSWDGNTGELFF